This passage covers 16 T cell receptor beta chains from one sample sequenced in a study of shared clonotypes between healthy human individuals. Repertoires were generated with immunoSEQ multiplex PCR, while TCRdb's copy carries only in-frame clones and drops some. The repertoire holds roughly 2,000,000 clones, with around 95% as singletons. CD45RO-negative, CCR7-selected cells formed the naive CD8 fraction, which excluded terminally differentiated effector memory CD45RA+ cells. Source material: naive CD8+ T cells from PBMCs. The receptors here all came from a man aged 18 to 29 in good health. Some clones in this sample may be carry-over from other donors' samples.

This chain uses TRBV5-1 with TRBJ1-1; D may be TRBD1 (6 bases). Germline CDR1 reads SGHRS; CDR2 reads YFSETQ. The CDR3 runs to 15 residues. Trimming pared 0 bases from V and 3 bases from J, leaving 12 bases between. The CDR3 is CASSLVSGEDTEAFF. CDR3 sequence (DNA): TGCGCCAGCAGCTTGGTTTCAGGGGAGGACACTGAAGCTTTCTTT.

CDR3: CASKLAGPFPAYEQYF. For the CDR3, the DNA is TGTGCCAGCAAGCTAGCGGGGCCCTTCCCCGCCTACGAGCAGTACTTC. The V and J genes are TRBV5-5 and TRBJ2-7; TRBD2 aligns across 9 bases. The CDR3 is made up of 16 amino acids. V lost 6 bases to trimming and J lost 2 bases; unmatched junction nucleotides: 12. Germline values: CDR1 SGHKS, CDR2 YYEKEE (reference sequence).

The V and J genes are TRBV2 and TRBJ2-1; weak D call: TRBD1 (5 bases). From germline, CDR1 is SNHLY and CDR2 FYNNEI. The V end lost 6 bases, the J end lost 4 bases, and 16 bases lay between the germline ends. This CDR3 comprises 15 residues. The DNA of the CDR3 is TGTGCCAGCAGAGAAACCCCTCGACAGTACAATGAGCAGTTCTTC. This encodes CASRETPRQYNEQFF.

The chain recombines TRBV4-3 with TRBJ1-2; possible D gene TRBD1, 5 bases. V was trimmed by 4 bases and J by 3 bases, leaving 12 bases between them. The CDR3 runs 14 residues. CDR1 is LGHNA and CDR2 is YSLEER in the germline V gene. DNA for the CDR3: TGCGCCAGCAGCCCCAGGCAGGGTTACTATGGCTACACCTTC. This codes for CASSPRQGYYGYTF.

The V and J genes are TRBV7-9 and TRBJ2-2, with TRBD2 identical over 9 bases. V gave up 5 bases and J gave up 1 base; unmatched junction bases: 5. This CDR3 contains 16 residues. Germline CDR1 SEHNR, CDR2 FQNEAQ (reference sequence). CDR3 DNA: TGTGCCAGCAGCCCGACTAGCGGAGAGAACACCGGGGAGCTGTTTTTT. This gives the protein CASSPTSGENTGELFF.

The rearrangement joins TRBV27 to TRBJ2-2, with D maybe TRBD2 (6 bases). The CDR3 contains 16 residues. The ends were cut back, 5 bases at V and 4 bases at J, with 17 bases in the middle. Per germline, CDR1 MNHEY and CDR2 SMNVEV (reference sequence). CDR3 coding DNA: TGTGCCAGCAGTGTAGACTGGCGGGACGGCACCGGGGAGCTGTTTTTT. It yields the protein CASSVDWRDGTGELFF.

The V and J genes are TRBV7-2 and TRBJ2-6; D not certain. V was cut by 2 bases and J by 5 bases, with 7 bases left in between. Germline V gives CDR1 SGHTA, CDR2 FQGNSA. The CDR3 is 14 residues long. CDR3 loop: CASSLPRWANVLTF. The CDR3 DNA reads TGTGCCAGCAGCTTACCCCGTTGGGCCAACGTCCTGACTTTC.

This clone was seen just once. The CDR3 DNA follows: TGCGCCAGCAGCCAAGATTTGAAGGCCGCGACTGAAGCTTTCTTT. It is translated as CASSQDLKAATEAFF. The gene calls are TRBV4-3 and TRBJ1-1; D is unclear. Trimming cost V 0 bases and J 5 bases, with 13 bases left between them. CDR1 is LGHNA and CDR2 is YSLEER in the germline V gene. The CDR3 totals 15 residues.

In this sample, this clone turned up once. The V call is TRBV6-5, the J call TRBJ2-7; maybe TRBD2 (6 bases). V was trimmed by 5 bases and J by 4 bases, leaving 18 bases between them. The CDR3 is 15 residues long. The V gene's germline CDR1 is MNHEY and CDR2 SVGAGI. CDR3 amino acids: CASSPLGWGEYEQYF. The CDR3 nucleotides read TGTGCCAGCAGTCCCCTCGGGTGGGGGGAGTACGAGCAGTACTTC.

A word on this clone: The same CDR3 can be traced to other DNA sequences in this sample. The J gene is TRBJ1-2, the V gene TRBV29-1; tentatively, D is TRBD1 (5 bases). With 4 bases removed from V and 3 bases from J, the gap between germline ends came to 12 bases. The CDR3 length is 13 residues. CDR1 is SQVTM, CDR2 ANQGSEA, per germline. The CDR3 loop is CSVVRGGDYGYTF. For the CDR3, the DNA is TGCAGCGTTGTTCGAGGAGGGGACTATGGCTACACCTTC.

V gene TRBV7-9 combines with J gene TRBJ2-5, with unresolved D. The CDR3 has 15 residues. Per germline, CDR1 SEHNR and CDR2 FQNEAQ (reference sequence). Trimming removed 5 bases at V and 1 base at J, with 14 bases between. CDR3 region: CASSPPGGGQETQYF. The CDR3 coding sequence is TGTGCCAGCAGCCCACCCGGTGGCGGCCAAGAGACCCAGTACTTC.

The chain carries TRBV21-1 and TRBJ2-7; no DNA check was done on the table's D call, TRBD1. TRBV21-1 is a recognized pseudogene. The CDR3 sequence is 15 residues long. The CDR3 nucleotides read TGTGCCAGCAGCAAAGGGGGACAGGGCCACTACGAGCAGTACTTC. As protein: CASSKGGQGHYEQYF.

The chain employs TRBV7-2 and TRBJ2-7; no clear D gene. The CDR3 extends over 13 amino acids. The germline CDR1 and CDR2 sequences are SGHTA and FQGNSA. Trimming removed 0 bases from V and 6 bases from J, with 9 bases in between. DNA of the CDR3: TGTGCCAGCAGCTTAGCGCGAAGAATCGAGCAGTACTTC. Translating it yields CASSLARRIEQYF. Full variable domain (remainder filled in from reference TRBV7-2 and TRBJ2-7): GAGVSQSPSNKVTEKGKDVELRCDPISGHTALYWYRQSLGQGLEFLIYFQGNSAPDKSGLPSDRFSAERTGGSVSTLTIQRTQQEDSAVYLCASSLARRIEQYFGPGTRLTVT.

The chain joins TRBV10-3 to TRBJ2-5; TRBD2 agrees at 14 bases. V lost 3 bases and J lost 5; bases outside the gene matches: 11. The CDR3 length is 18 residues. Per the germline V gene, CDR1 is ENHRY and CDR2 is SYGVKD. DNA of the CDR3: TGTGCCATCAGTGACCCGACTAGCGGGAGGGCCCTAGGGGAGACCCAGTACTTC. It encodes CAISDPTSGRALGETQYF.

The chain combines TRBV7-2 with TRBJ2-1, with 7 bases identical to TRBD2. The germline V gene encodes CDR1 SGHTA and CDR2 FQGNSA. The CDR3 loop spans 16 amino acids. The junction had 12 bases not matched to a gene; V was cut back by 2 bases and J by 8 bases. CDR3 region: CASSLLGGYLSDEQFF. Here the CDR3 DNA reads TGTGCCAGCAGCTTATTGGGGGGGTATTTGAGTGATGAGCAGTTCTTC.

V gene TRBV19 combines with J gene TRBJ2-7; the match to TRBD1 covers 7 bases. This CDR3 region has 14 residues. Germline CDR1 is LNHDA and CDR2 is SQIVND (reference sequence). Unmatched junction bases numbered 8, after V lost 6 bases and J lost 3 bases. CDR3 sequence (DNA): TGTGCCAGTAGAAAAACAGGGGAAGTCTACGAGCAGTACTTC. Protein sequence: CASRKTGEVYEQYF.